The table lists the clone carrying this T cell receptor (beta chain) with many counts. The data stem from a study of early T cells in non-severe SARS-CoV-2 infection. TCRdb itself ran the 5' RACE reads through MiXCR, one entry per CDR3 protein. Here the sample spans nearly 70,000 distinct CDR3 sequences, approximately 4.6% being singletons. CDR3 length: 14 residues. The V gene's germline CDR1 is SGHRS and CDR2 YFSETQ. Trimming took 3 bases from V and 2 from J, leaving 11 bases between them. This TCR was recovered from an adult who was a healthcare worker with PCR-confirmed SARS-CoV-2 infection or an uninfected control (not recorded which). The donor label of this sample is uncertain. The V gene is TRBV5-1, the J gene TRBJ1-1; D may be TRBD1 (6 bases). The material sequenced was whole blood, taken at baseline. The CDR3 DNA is TGCGCCAGCAGCTCCCTGGACAGTAACACTGAAGCTTTCTTT. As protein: CASSSLDSNTEAFF.